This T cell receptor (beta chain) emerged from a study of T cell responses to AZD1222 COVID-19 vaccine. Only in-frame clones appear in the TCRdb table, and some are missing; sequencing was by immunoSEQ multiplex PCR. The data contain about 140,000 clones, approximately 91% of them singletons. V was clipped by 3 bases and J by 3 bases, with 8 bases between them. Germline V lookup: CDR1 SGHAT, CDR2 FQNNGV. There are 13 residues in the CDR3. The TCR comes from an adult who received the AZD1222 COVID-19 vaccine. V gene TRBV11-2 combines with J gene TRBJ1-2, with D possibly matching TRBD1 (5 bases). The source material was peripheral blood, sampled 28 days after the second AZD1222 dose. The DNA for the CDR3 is TGTGCCAGCAGCTTGACAGCGGACTATGGCTACACCTTC. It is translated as CASSLTADYGYTF.